Listed here is a single T cell receptor beta chain. The sample is drawn from a study of beta chain features in type 1 diabetes. Germline trimming cut 5 bases from V and 3 bases from J; bases unmatched to any gene: 3. CDR1 and CDR2 from the germline V gene are SNHLY and FYNNEI. This CDR3 is 14 amino acids long. Investigators reverse transcribed all isolated RNA, so they sequenced expressed TCRB transcripts. Libraries were prepared by immunoSEQ multiplex PCR; TCRdb keeps only in-frame clonotypes and omits some of them. Of fewer than 650,000 clones in the sample, roughly 16% are singletons; the top ten hold 0.093%.

The sequence derives from a man aged 18 to 29 in good health. V is TRBV2 and J is TRBJ2-2; 7 bases line up with TRBD1. The source material was naive CD4+ T cells from blood. The CDR3 region is CASSRQGDTGELFF. Written as DNA, the CDR3 is TGTGCCAGCAGTAGACAGGGAGACACCGGGGAGCTGTTTTTT.